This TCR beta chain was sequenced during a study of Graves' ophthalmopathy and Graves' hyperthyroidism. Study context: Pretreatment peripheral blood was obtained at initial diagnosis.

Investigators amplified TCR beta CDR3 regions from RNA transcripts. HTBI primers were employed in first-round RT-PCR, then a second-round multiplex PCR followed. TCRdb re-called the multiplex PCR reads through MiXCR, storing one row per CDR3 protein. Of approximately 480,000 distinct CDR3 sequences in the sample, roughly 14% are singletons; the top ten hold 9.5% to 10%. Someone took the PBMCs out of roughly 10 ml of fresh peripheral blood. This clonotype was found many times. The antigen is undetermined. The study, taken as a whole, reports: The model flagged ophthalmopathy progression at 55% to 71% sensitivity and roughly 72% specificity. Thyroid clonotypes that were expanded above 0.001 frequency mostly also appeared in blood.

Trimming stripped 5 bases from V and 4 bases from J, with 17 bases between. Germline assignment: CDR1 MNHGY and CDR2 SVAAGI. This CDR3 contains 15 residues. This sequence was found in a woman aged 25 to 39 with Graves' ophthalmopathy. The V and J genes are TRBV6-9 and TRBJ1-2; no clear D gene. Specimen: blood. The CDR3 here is CASSGPTATAYGYTF. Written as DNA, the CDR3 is TGTGCCAGCAGTGGTCCCACGGCGACCGCCTATGGCTACACCTTC.